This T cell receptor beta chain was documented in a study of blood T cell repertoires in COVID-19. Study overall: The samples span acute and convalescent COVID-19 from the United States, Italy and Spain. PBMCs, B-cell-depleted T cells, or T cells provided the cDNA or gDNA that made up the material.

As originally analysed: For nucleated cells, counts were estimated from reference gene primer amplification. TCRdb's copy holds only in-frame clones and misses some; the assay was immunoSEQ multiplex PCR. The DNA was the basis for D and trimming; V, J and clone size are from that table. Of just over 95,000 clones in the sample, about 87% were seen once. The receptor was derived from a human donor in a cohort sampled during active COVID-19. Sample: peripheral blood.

The CDR3 loop reads CASSTGQGFLTNYGYTF. In DNA form, the CDR3 reads TGTGCCAGCAGCACTGGACAGGGGTTCTTAACTAACTATGGCTACACCTTC. This chain links TRBV7-2 with TRBJ1-2; 9 nucleotides line up with TRBD1. Trimming cost V 5 bases and J 0 bases; bases outside gene matches: 10. The CDR3 extends over 17 amino acids. Germline values: CDR1 SGHTA, CDR2 FQGNSA.